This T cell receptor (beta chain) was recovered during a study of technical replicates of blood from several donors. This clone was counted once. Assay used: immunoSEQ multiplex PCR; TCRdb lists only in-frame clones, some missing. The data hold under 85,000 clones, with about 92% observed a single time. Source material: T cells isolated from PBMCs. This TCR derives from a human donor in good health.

The CDR3, as DNA: TGTGCTAGTGGTTTCCTCACCGAGGGAAGCAATCAGCCCCAGCATTTT. This encodes CASGFLTEGSNQPQHF. This chain links TRBV12-5 with TRBJ1-5; D uncertain. This CDR3 contains 16 residues. The germline V and J ends were trimmed by 3 bases and 1 base, with 13 bases remaining between them. Germline V lookup: CDR1 LGHNT, CDR2 FRNRAP.